This T cell receptor (beta chain) was observed in a study of blood T cell repertoires in COVID-19. Authors' processing steps: The authors estimated nucleated cell counts from reference gene primer amplification. Sequencing was performed with immunoSEQ multiplex PCR; in TCRdb, only in-frame clones are kept and a portion is missing. Clonal size and the V and J genes are those of that table, whereas D and trimming came from the DNA. Of roughly 120,000 clones in the sample, approximately 80% are singletons; the top ten hold 10% to 15%. V was clipped by 0 bases and J by 5 bases, with 11 bases between them. The CDR3 runs to 14 residues. CDR1 SGHDT and CDR2 YYEEEE come from the germline V gene.

The rearrangement uses TRBV5-6 and TRBJ1-2; D not resolved. Material: peripheral blood. This receptor was identified in an older woman with acute or convalescent COVID-19. The CDR3 DNA reads TGTGCCAGCAGCTTGGCCCGGACTGTGTATGGCTACACCTTC. Its translation: CASSLARTVYGYTF.